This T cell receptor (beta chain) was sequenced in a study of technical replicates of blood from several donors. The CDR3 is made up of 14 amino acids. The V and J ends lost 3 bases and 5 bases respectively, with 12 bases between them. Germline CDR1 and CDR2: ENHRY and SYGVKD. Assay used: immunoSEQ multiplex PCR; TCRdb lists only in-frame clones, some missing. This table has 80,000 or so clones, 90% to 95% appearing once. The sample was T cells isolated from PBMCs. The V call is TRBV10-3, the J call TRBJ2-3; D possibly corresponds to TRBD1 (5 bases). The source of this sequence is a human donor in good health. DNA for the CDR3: TGTGCCATCAGTGACAGGGATGAAGAAGATACGCAGTATTTT. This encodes CAISDRDEEDTQYF.